The rows below give T cell receptor beta chains drawn from one sample of a study of Graves' ophthalmopathy and Graves' hyperthyroidism. TCRdb processed the multiplex PCR reads anew with MiXCR; each CDR3 protein has one entry. Altogether around 590,000 distinct CDR3 sequences are present, roughly 40% being singletons, with the ten largest covering roughly 4%. Sequenced material: peripheral blood or thyroid tissue (not recorded which). These receptors all stem from an adult man with Graves' hyperthyroidism. CDR3s include the opening cysteine and the closing phenylalanine or tryptophan. Fields, in order: J gene, V gene, D gene, clone size, CDR3 protein, CDR3 DNA. A D gene is named only where the DNA matches it firmly. Expanded clones get a size class; other rows say once, few or many, or leave the size out.

J gene: TRBJ2-2; V gene: TRBV2; D gene: TRBD1; clone size: -; CDR3 protein: CASSPGQIQNTGELFF; CDR3 DNA: TGTGCCAGCAGCCCGGGACAGATCCAGAACACCGGGGAGCTGTTTTTT
J gene: TRBJ1-5; V gene: TRBV10-3; D gene: -; clone size: -; CDR3 protein: CAISGGRSPQHF; CDR3 DNA: TGTGCCATCAGCGGGGGGAGATCACCCCAGCATTTT
J gene: TRBJ1-2; V gene: TRBV29-1; D gene: -; clone size: -; CDR3 protein: CSSDGRNTGYTF; CDR3 DNA: TGCAGCTCGGACGGACGGAACACTGGCTACACCTTC
J gene: TRBJ2-2; V gene: TRBV2; D gene: -; clone size: -; CDR3 protein: CASKAGPGELLF; CDR3 DNA: TGTGCCAGCAAGGCGGGACCCGGGGAGCTGCTTTTT
J gene: TRBJ2-7; V gene: TRBV10-1; D gene: -; clone size: -; CDR3 protein: CASSGPQGSHEQYF; CDR3 DNA: TGCGCCAGCAGTGGACCTCAAGGGTCCCACGAGCAGTACTTC
J gene: TRBJ2-5; V gene: TRBV12-3/TRBV12-4; D gene: -; clone size: many; CDR3 protein: CASSPGFETQYF; CDR3 DNA: TGTGCCAGCAGCCCAGGGTTTGAGACCCAGTACTTC
J gene: TRBJ1-2; V gene: TRBV13; D gene: -; clone size: many; CDR3 protein: CASSPHARRPRGYGYTF; CDR3 DNA: TGTGCCAGCAGCCCGCACGCACGCAGGCCAAGGGGCTATGGCTACACCTTC
J gene: TRBJ2-3; V gene: TRBV20-1; D gene: TRBD2; clone size: few; CDR3 protein: CSASSSLAGRLADTQYF; CDR3 DNA: TGCAGTGCTAGTTCTTCCCTAGCGGGAAGGTTAGCAGATACGCAGTATTTT
J gene: TRBJ2-1; V gene: TRBV9; D gene: -; clone size: -; CDR3 protein: CASSATNQGNEQFF; CDR3 DNA: TGTGCCAGCAGCGCGACCAATCAGGGAAATGAGCAGTTCTTC
J gene: TRBJ2-1; V gene: TRBV12-3/TRBV12-4; D gene: -; clone size: -; CDR3 protein: CASSLGRNNEQFF; CDR3 DNA: TGTGCCAGCAGTTTAGGTAGGAACAATGAGCAGTTCTTC
J gene: TRBJ1-2; V gene: TRBV2; D gene: -; clone size: many; CDR3 protein: CASSTGTYGYTF; CDR3 DNA: TGTGCCAGCAGCACAGGTACCTATGGCTACACCTTC
J gene: TRBJ2-6; V gene: TRBV28; D gene: -; clone size: -; CDR3 protein: CASSPGDFSGANVLTF; CDR3 DNA: TGTGCCAGCAGTCCCGGGGACTTCTCTGGGGCCAACGTCCTGACTTTC
J gene: TRBJ1-1; V gene: TRBV12-3/TRBV12-4; D gene: -; clone size: many; CDR3 protein: CASSFGGTEAFF; CDR3 DNA: TGTGCCAGCAGTTTCGGTGGCACTGAAGCTTTCTTT
J gene: TRBJ2-6; V gene: TRBV30; D gene: -; clone size: -; CDR3 protein: CAWSVTAPNVLTF; CDR3 DNA: TGTGCCTGGAGTGTTACGGCCCCCAACGTCCTGACTTTC
J gene: TRBJ2-3; V gene: TRBV20-1; D gene: TRBD2; clone size: -; CDR3 protein: CSGTGGGAFPADTQYF; CDR3 DNA: TGCAGTGGTACGGGGGGGGGCGCGTTTCCGGCAGATACGCAGTATTTT
J gene: TRBJ2-7; V gene: TRBV2; D gene: TRBD1; clone size: many; CDR3 protein: CASSERTGYEQYF; CDR3 DNA: TGTGCCAGCAGTGAGCGGACAGGGTACGAGCAGTACTTC
J gene: TRBJ1-5; V gene: TRBV25-1; D gene: TRBD1; clone size: -; CDR3 protein: CASSGTGRANNQPQHF; CDR3 DNA: TGTGCCAGCAGTGGGACAGGGAGAGCGAACAATCAGCCCCAGCATTTT
J gene: TRBJ2-7; V gene: TRBV5-4; D gene: TRBD2; clone size: once; CDR3 protein: CASSVEDPQAGGTFSYEQYF; CDR3 DNA: TGTGCCAGCAGCGTTGAAGATCCCCAAGCGGGAGGTACCTTCTCCTACGAGCAGTACTTC
J gene: TRBJ1-3; V gene: TRBV20-1; D gene: TRBD1; clone size: -; CDR3 protein: CSALSGTGAGNTIYF; CDR3 DNA: TGCAGTGCTCTTAGCGGGACAGGGGCTGGAAACACCATATATTTT
J gene: TRBJ2-3; V gene: TRBV29-1; D gene: TRBD2; clone size: -; CDR3 protein: CSVEEMAGGWDTQYF; CDR3 DNA: TGTAGCGTTGAAGAGATGGCGGGAGGGTGGGATACGCAGTATTTT
J gene: TRBJ2-7; V gene: TRBV6-6; D gene: TRBD1; clone size: many; CDR3 protein: CASSYSGTGYEQYF; CDR3 DNA: TGTGCCAGCAGTTACTCGGGGACAGGCTACGAGCAGTACTTC
J gene: TRBJ2-3; V gene: TRBV2; D gene: TRBD2; clone size: -; CDR3 protein: CASSEALRLAKFTDTQYF; CDR3 DNA: TGTGCCAGCAGTGAAGCGCTTCGACTAGCGAAATTCACAGATACGCAGTATTTT
J gene: TRBJ2-3; V gene: TRBV7-9; D gene: -; clone size: -; CDR3 protein: CASSLVVGGLDTQYF; CDR3 DNA: TGTGCCAGCAGCTTAGTGGTAGGAGGTCTGGATACGCAGTATTTT
J gene: TRBJ2-2; V gene: TRBV12-3/TRBV12-4; D gene: TRBD1; clone size: many; CDR3 protein: CASSRDRNTGELFF; CDR3 DNA: TGCGCCAGCAGTCGGGACAGGAACACCGGGGAGCTGTTTTTT
J gene: TRBJ2-3; V gene: TRBV7-2; D gene: -; clone size: few; CDR3 protein: CASSLVGLGGYEDTQYF; CDR3 DNA: TGTGCCAGCAGCTTAGTAGGGCTGGGGGGCTATGAAGATACGCAGTATTTT
J gene: TRBJ2-2; V gene: TRBV27; D gene: TRBD2; clone size: -; CDR3 protein: CASRHGTSTTGELFF; CDR3 DNA: TGTGCCAGCAGACACGGGACTAGCACCACCGGGGAGCTGTTTTTT
J gene: TRBJ2-5; V gene: TRBV5-6; D gene: TRBD2; clone size: many; CDR3 protein: CASSPLGTSFQETQYF; CDR3 DNA: TGTGCCAGCAGCCCCTTGGGGACTAGTTTCCAGGAGACCCAGTACTTC
J gene: TRBJ1-5; V gene: TRBV2; D gene: -; clone size: -; CDR3 protein: CASSEDGEGQPQHF; CDR3 DNA: TGTGCCAGCAGTGAAGACGGAGAGGGCCAGCCCCAGCATTTT
J gene: TRBJ1-5; V gene: TRBV10-3; D gene: -; clone size: -; CDR3 protein: CASSEVFGFGFLVSNQPQHF; CDR3 DNA: TGTGCCAGCAGTGAGGTCTTCGGGTTTGGGTTTTTGGTCAGCAATCAGCCCCAGCATTTT
J gene: TRBJ2-5; V gene: TRBV24-1; D gene: -; clone size: many; CDR3 protein: CATSGTQGVSQETQYF; CDR3 DNA: TGTGCCACCAGTGGTACACAGGGAGTGTCCCAAGAGACCCAGTACTTC
J gene: TRBJ2-1; V gene: TRBV15; D gene: -; clone size: -; CDR3 protein: CATQNYVNEQFF; CDR3 DNA: TGTGCCACCCAAAATTACGTGAATGAGCAGTTCTTC
J gene: TRBJ2-5; V gene: TRBV2; D gene: -; clone size: -; CDR3 protein: CASRSRGVTDTQYF; CDR3 DNA: TGTGCCAGCAGGTCCAGGGGGGTCACAGATACGCAGTACTTC
J gene: TRBJ1-2; V gene: TRBV6-5; D gene: TRBD1; clone size: many; CDR3 protein: CASSYTQRTGGNLGYTF; CDR3 DNA: TGTGCCAGCAGTTACACACAGAGGACAGGGGGAAATCTTGGCTACACCTTC
J gene: TRBJ1-2; V gene: TRBV6-6; D gene: -; clone size: few; CDR3 protein: CASRTDLANYGYTF; CDR3 DNA: TGTGCCAGCCGGACTGACCTAGCTAACTATGGCTACACCTTC
J gene: TRBJ2-5; V gene: TRBV13; D gene: TRBD2; clone size: many; CDR3 protein: CASSRELAGGQETQYF; CDR3 DNA: TGTGCCAGCAGCCGCGAACTAGCGGGGGGGCAAGAGACCCAGTACTTC
J gene: TRBJ1-6; V gene: TRBV3-1; D gene: TRBD1; clone size: many; CDR3 protein: CASSQQGQTNSPLHF; CDR3 DNA: TGTGCCAGCAGCCAACAGGGACAGACTAATTCACCCCTCCACTTT
J gene: TRBJ2-5; V gene: TRBV7-7; D gene: -; clone size: many; CDR3 protein: CASSLGRGPQETQYF; CDR3 DNA: TGTGCTAGCAGCTTAGGACGGGGACCCCAAGAGACCCAGTACTTC
J gene: TRBJ1-4; V gene: TRBV25-1; D gene: -; clone size: many; CDR3 protein: CASRGSWGLAATNEKLFF; CDR3 DNA: TGTGCCAGCCGAGGGTCATGGGGTCTCGCCGCAACTAATGAAAAACTGTTTTTT
J gene: TRBJ1-2; V gene: TRBV29-1; D gene: -; clone size: many; CDR3 protein: CSAGTLTYPPDGYTF; CDR3 DNA: TGCAGCGCAGGGACCCTTACATATCCGCCGGATGGCTACACCTTC
J gene: TRBJ2-2; V gene: TRBV2; D gene: -; clone size: many; CDR3 protein: CASITGGNTGELFF; CDR3 DNA: TGTGCCAGCATTACAGGCGGGAACACCGGGGAGCTGTTTTTT
J gene: TRBJ2-2; V gene: TRBV15; D gene: -; clone size: -; CDR3 protein: CATSSPGTAAFTGELFF; CDR3 DNA: TGTGCCACCAGCAGCCCCGGGACCGCCGCGTTCACCGGGGAGCTGTTTTTT
J gene: TRBJ1-2; V gene: TRBV7-2; D gene: -; clone size: -; CDR3 protein: CASPRGGSDGSTF; CDR3 DNA: TGTGCCAGCCCACGGGGGGGATCGGATGGCTCCACCTTC
J gene: TRBJ1-5; V gene: TRBV7-2; D gene: -; clone size: -; CDR3 protein: CASSYSLNSNQLQHF; CDR3 DNA: TGTGCCAGCAGTTACAGTCTGAATAGCAATCAGCTCCAGCATTTT
J gene: TRBJ2-1; V gene: TRBV10-3; D gene: TRBD1; clone size: -; CDR3 protein: CAISAGDSSSYNEQFF; CDR3 DNA: TGTGCCATCAGTGCAGGGGACAGCAGCTCCTACAATGAGCAGTTCTTC
J gene: TRBJ1-2; V gene: TRBV10-2; D gene: -; clone size: -; CDR3 protein: CASSDQTRDYGYTF; CDR3 DNA: TGCGCCAGCAGTGACCAAACGCGGGACTACGGCTACACCTTC
J gene: TRBJ2-7; V gene: TRBV6-1; D gene: -; clone size: few; CDR3 protein: CASSTLTSTYEQYF; CDR3 DNA: TGTGCCAGCAGTACCCTGACTAGTACCTACGAGCAGTACTTC
J gene: TRBJ2-5; V gene: TRBV24-1; D gene: -; clone size: -; CDR3 protein: CATSDGTLELETQYF; CDR3 DNA: TGTGCCACCAGTGATGGGACTCTGGAGTTGGAGACCCAGTACTTC
J gene: TRBJ1-2; V gene: TRBV20-1; D gene: TRBD1; clone size: many; CDR3 protein: CSAQGQFGYGYTF; CDR3 DNA: TGCAGTGCACAGGGACAGTTCGGCTATGGCTACACCTTC
J gene: TRBJ2-5; V gene: TRBV7-2; D gene: TRBD2; clone size: -; CDR3 protein: CASSSVAGTDTQYF; CDR3 DNA: TGTGCCAGCAGCTCCGTAGCGGGAACAGATACGCAGTACTTC
J gene: TRBJ1-2; V gene: TRBV29-1; D gene: TRBD1; clone size: -; CDR3 protein: CRDGTEYGYTF; CDR3 DNA: TGCAGGGACGGGACAGAGTATGGCTACACCTTC
J gene: TRBJ1-4; V gene: TRBV29-1; D gene: -; clone size: -; CDR3 protein: CSVGGGTGSEKLFF; CDR3 DNA: -
J gene: TRBJ1-5; V gene: TRBV7-9; D gene: TRBD1; clone size: many; CDR3 protein: CASSLEQGNSNQPQHF; CDR3 DNA: TGTGCCAGCAGCCTGGAACAGGGGAATAGCAATCAGCCCCAGCATTTT
J gene: TRBJ1-2; V gene: TRBV10-3; D gene: TRBD1; clone size: -; CDR3 protein: CANGQEDNYGYTF; CDR3 DNA: TGTGCCAACGGACAGGAGGATAACTATGGCTACACCTTC
J gene: TRBJ1-3; V gene: TRBV10-3; D gene: TRBD1; clone size: many; CDR3 protein: CAISVGTGVDTIYF; CDR3 DNA: TGTGCCATCAGTGTCGGGACAGGGGTAGACACCATATATTTT
J gene: TRBJ1-5; V gene: TRBV12-5; D gene: -; clone size: -; CDR3 protein: CASGLLGGSQPQHF; CDR3 DNA: TGTGCTAGTGGTTTGTTGGGAGGGAGTCAGCCCCAGCATTTT
J gene: TRBJ2-7; V gene: TRBV7-9; D gene: TRBD1; clone size: many; CDR3 protein: CASGLDRHEQYF; CDR3 DNA: TGTGCCAGCGGATTGGACAGGCACGAGCAGTACTTC
J gene: TRBJ1-5; V gene: TRBV6-1; D gene: TRBD1; clone size: many; CDR3 protein: CASQGQWGQPQHF; CDR3 DNA: TGTGCCAGCCAGGGACAGTGGGGTCAGCCCCAGCATTTT
J gene: TRBJ1-5; V gene: TRBV20-1; D gene: -; clone size: -; CDR3 protein: CSAPKGGDDQPQHF; CDR3 DNA: TGCAGTGCTCCTAAGGGGGGGGACGATCAGCCCCAGCATTTT
J gene: TRBJ1-1; V gene: TRBV7-8; D gene: -; clone size: few; CDR3 protein: CASSFRPTRRTEAFF; CDR3 DNA: TGTGCCAGCAGCTTCCGACCCACACGGAGAACTGAAGCTTTCTTT